A single sample is the source of the 9 T cell receptor beta chains below, sequenced in a study of blood T cells in healthy people across ages. Alongside a J-beta primer mix, a sample-barcoded 5' primer served in a second PCR lasting about 7 to 11 cycles. TCRdb passed the 5' RACE reads through MiXCR, listing each CDR3 protein once. This table has some 700,000 distinct CDR3 sequences, around 46% appearing once. The material sequenced was blood. These receptors originate from a woman in her sixties in good health.

This clonotype has just a few counts. This chain uses TRBV30 with TRBJ2-3, with 10 positions matching TRBD1. V gave up 2 bases and J gave up 6 bases; unmatched junction bases: 2. The CDR3 runs to 13 residues. Per germline, CDR1 GTSNPN and CDR2 SVGIG (reference sequence). The CDR3 spells CAWSSDRGDTQYF. DNA of the CDR3: TGTGCCTGGAGTTCGGACAGGGGGGATACGCAGTATTTT.

This chain connects TRBV9 to TRBJ2-1; no clear D gene. This CDR3 contains 15 residues. Between the trimmed V and J ends, which lost 0 bases and 4 bases, there was a span of 11 bases. CDR1 is SGDLS and CDR2 is YYNGEE in the germline V gene. The DNA for the CDR3 is TGTGCCAGCAGCGTAGTGGGCACTTCTTACAATGAGCAGTTCTTC. This translates into CASSVVGTSYNEQFF.

This clonotype was observed many times. The chain recombines TRBV7-8 with TRBJ2-2; 7 positions match TRBD2. CDR1 is SGHVS and CDR2 is FQNEAQ in the germline V gene. This CDR3 has 20 amino acids. Germline trimming cut 2 bases from V and 0 bases from J; bases unmatched to any gene: 15. This CDR3 is CASSLQGLTLSRTNTGELFF. The CDR3 DNA is TGTGCCAGCAGCTTACAGGGACTAACACTATCACGGACGAACACCGGGGAGCTGTTTTTT.

A word on this clonotype: Possible read error: a much larger clone is one base away. The J gene is TRBJ2-5, the V gene TRBV3-1, with D perhaps TRBD2 (7 bases). Germline-derived CDR1 and CDR2 are LGHDT and YNNKEL (reference sequence). V was pared by 4 bases and J by 11 bases, with 26 bases between. The CDR3 spans 16 residues. The chain's CDR3 is CASSLLGAGENNEQYF. Written as DNA, the CDR3 is TGTGCCAGCAGCCTCTTGGGGGCGGGGGAGAACAATGAGCAGTACTTC.

The chain combines TRBV4-1 with TRBJ2-5; TRBD1 might be the D (5 bases). V lost 0 bases, J lost 7 bases, and 12 bases lay in between. CDR1 and CDR2 (germline): MGHRA, YSYEKL. The CDR3 contains 14 residues. Here the CDR3 reads CASSQESRVATQYF. CDR3 sequence (DNA): TGCGCCAGCAGCCAAGAATCCAGGGTGGCGACCCAGTACTTC.

Concerning this clonotype: One junction end disagrees with the germline gene, perhaps due to a read error. The chain is built from TRBV7-2 and TRBJ1-6, with D hard to call. CDR1 and CDR2 (germline): SGHTA, FQGNSA. The CDR3 consists of 12 residues. CDR3 DNA sequence: TGTGCCAGCAGCACCCAGCGGTCACCCCCCCACTTT. This translates into CASSTQRSPPHF.

Note on this clonotype: A much larger clone sits a single nucleotide away, making a read error possible. The chain carries TRBV10-3 and TRBJ2-7, with unresolved D. CDR3 size: 13 residues. V lost 1 base, J lost 2 bases, and 6 bases lay in between. Per germline, CDR1 ENHRY and CDR2 SYGVKD. CDR3 sequence (DNA): TGTGCCATCAGTGAGTTCACTGCCTACGAGCAGTACTTC. Protein sequence: CAISEFTAYEQYF.

The sample holds a few counts of this clonotype. V is TRBV6-1 and J is TRBJ2-3, with D possibly being TRBD1 (6 bases). The V gene's germline CDR1 is MNHNS and CDR2 SASEGT. The CDR3 is 16 amino acids. Trimming removed 0 bases from V and 5 bases from J, with 15 bases in between. CDR3 bases: TGTGCCAGCAGTGAAGCTAAGCGTGGGGGCGTAGATACGCAGTATTTT. Encoded protein: CASSEAKRGGVDTQYF.

This clonotype was observed a handful of times. The chain carries TRBV4-3 and TRBJ2-4; TRBD2 aligns across 8 bases. This CDR3 has 14 amino acids. With 4 bases clipped from V and 8 bases from J, the junction kept 7 bases outside the gene matches. Germline V CDR1 and CDR2: LGHNA, YSLEER. The CDR3 coding sequence is TGCGCCAGCAGCCGCGGACTAGCCGGTGACATTCAGTACTTC. Translated: CASSRGLAGDIQYF.